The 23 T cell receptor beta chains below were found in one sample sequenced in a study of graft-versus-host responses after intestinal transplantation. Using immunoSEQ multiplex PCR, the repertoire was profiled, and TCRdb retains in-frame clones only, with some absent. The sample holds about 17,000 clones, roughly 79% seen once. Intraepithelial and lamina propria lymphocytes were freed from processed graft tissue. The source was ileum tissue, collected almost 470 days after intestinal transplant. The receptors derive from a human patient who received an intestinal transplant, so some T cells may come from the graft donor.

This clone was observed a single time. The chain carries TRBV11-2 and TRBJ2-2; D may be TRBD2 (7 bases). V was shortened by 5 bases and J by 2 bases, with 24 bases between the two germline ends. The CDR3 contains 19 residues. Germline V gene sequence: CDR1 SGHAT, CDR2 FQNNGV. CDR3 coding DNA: TGTGCCAGCAGCCCGAAACTTGGGGGGGCCTTTCCCAACACCGGGGAGCTGTTTTTT. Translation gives CASSPKLGGAFPNTGELFF.

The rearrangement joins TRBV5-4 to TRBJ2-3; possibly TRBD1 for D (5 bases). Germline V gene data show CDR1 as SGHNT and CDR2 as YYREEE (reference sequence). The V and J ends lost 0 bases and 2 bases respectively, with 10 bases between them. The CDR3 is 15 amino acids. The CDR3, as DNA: TGTGCCAGCAGCTTGGAAGGGGAAAACACAGATACGCAGTATTTT. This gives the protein CASSLEGENTDTQYF. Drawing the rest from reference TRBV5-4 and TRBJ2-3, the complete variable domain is ETGVTQSPTHLIKTRGQQVTLRCSSQSGHNTVSWYQQALGQGPQFIFQYYREEENGRGNFPPRFSGLQFPNYSSELNVNALELDDSALYLCASSLEGENTDTQYFGPGTRLTVL.

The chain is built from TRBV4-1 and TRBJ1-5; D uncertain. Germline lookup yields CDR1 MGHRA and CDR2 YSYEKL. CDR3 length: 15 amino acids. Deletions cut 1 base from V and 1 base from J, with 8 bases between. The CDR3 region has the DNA TGCGCCAGCAGCCAAGCGGCTGGGAGCAATCAGCCCCAGCATTTT. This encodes CASSQAAGSNQPQHF.

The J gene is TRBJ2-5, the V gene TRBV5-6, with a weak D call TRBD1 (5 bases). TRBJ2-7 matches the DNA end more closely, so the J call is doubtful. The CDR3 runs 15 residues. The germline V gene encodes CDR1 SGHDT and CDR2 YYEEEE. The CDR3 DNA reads TGTGCCAGCAGCTTGTTTCAGGGTCGGGCCTACGAGCAGTACTTC. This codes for CASSLFQGRAYEQYF.

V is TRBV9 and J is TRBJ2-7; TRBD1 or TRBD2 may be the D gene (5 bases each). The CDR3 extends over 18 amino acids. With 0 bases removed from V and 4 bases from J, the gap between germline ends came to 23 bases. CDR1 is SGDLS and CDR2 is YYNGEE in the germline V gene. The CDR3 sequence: CASSVASNEGPGLYEQYF. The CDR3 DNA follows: TGTGCCAGCAGCGTAGCCTCGAACGAGGGGCCCGGCCTATACGAGCAGTACTTC. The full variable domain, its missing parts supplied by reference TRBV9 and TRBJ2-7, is DSGVTQTPKHLITATGQRVTLRCSPRSGDLSVYWYQQSLDQGLQFLIQYYNGEERAKGNILERFSAQQFPDLHSELNLSSLELGDSALYFCASSVASNEGPGLYEQYFGPGTRLTVT.

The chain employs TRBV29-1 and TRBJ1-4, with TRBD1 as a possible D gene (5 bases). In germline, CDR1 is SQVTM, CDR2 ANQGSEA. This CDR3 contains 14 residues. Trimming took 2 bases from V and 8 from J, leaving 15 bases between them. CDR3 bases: TGCAGCGTTGAATCGGGGTCAGGGCCCGAAAAACTGTTTTTT. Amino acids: CSVESGSGPEKLFF.

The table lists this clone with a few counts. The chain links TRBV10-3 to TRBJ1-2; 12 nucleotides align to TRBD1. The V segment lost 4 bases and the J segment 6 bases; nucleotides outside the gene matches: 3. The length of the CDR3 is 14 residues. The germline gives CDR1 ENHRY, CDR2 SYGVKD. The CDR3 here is CAISGDRGQNGYTF. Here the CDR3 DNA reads TGTGCCATCAGTGGGGACAGGGGGCAAAATGGCTACACCTTC.

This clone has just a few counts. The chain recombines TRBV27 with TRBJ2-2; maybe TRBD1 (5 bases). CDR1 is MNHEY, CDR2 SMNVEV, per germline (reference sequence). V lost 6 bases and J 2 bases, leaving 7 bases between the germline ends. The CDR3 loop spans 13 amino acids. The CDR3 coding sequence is TGTGCCAGCAGGACAGCTAACACCGGGGAGCTGTTTTTT. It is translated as CASRTANTGELFF.

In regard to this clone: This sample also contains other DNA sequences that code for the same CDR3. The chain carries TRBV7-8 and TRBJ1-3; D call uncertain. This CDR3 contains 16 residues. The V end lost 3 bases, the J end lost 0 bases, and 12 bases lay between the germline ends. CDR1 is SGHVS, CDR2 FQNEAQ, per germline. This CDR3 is CASSLLGRNSGNTIYF. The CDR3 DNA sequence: TGTGCCAGCAGCTTGTTAGGACGGAACTCTGGAAACACCATATATTTT.

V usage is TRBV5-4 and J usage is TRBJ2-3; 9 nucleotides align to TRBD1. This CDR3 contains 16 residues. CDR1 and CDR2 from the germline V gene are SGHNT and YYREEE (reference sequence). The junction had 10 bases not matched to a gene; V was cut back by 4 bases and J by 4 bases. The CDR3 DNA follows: TGTGCCAGCAGCCAACGCGGGACAGGGATGCCAGATACGCAGTATTTT. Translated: CASSQRGTGMPDTQYF.

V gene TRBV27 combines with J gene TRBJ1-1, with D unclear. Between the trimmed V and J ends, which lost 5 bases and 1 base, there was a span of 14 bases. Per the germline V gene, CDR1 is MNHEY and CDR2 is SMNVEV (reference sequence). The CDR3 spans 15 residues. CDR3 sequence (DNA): TGTGCCAGCAGTCCTTTCCGGACGGGGAACACTGAAGCTTTCTTT. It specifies CASSPFRTGNTEAFF.

The CDR3 bases are TGCAGCGAACTAGACAGGGACTATGGCTACACCTTC. It codes for CSELDRDYGYTF. The chain couples TRBV29-1 to TRBJ1-2, with 7 bases identical to TRBD1. CDR3 length: 12 residues. In germline, CDR1 is SQVTM, CDR2 ANQGSEA. The V and J ends lost 7 bases and 3 bases, in that order; junction bases with no gene match: 5.

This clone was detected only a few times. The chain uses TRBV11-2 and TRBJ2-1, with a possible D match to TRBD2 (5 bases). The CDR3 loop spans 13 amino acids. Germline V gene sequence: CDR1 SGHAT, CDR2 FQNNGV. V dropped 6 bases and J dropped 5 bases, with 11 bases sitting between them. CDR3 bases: TGTGCCAGCAGTGCGGGCGCTAACAATGAGCAGTTCTTC. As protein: CASSAGANNEQFF.

In nucleotides, the CDR3 is TGTGCCAGCAGCCCGCGGACACGCACAGATACGCAGTATTTT. Translating it yields CASSPRTRTDTQYF. This chain links TRBV7-9 with TRBJ2-3, with D perhaps matching TRBD1 (5 bases). V was clipped by 5 bases and J by 1 base, with 10 bases between them. This CDR3 contains 14 residues. Germline CDR1 SEHNR, CDR2 FQNEAQ (reference sequence).

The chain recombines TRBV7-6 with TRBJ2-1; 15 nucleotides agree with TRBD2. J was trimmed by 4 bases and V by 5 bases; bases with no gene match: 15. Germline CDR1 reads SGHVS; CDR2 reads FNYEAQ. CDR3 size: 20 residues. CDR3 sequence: CASSPSVGTSGGSRYNEQFF. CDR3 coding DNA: TGTGCCAGCAGCCCCAGCGTGGGGACTAGCGGGGGGAGCAGGTACAATGAGCAGTTCTTC.

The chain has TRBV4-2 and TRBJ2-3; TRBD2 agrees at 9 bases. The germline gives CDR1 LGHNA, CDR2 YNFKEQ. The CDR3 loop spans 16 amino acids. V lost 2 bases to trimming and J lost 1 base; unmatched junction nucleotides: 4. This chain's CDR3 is CASSQNPSGGTDTQYF. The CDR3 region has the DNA TGTGCCAGCAGCCAAAATCCTAGCGGGGGCACAGATACGCAGTATTTT.

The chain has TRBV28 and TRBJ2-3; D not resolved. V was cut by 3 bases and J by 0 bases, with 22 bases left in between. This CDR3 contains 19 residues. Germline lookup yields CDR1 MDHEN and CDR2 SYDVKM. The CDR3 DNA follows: TGTGCCAGCAGTTTTAGAGGACCGACGTACCTCTTTAGCACAGATACGCAGTATTTT. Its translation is CASSFRGPTYLFSTDTQYF.

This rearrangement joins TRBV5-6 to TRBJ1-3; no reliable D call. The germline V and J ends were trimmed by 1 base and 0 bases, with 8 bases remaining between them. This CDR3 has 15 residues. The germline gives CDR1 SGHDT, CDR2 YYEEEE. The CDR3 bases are TGTGCCAGCAGCTTGTCGGAGTGCTCTGGAAACACCATATATTTT. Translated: CASSLSECSGNTIYF.

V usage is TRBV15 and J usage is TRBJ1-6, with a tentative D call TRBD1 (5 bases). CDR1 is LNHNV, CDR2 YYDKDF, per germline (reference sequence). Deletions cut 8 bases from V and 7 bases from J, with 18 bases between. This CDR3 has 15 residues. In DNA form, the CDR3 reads TGTGCCACCCAGGCTTCCGGGACTTTAAATTCACCCCTCCACTTT. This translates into CATQASGTLNSPLHF. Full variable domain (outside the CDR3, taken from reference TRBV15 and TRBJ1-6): DAMVIQNPRYQVTQFGKPVTLSCSQTLNHNVMYWYQQKSSQAPKLLFHYYDKDFNNEADTPDNFQSRRPNTSFCFLDIRSPGLGDTAMYLCATQASGTLNSPLHFGNGTRLTVT.

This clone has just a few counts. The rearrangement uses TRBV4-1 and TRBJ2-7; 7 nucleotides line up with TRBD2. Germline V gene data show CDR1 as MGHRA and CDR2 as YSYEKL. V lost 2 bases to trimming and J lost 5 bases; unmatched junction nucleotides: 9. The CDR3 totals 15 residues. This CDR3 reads CASSQLIGLDHEQYF. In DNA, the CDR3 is TGCGCCAGCAGCCAATTGATCGGACTAGATCACGAGCAGTACTTC.

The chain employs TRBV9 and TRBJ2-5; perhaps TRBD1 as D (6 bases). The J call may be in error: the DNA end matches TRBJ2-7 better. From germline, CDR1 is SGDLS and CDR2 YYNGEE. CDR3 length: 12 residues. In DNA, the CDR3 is TGTGCCAGCAGCGTAGGAGGGGGCGAGCAGTACTTC. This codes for CASSVGGGEQYF.

CDR3 DNA sequence: TGTGCCAGCTCACCCTCGGGACAGGGGGCTCGGAAGATGAACACTGAAGCTTTCTTT. Protein sequence: CASSPSGQGARKMNTEAFF. The rearrangement uses TRBV18 and TRBJ1-1; 12 bases are a match to TRBD1. The germline CDR1 and CDR2 sequences are KGHSH and LQKENI. The V gene end was trimmed by 3 bases and the J gene end by 0 bases; junction bases not matched to a gene: 11. This CDR3 spans 19 amino acids. Full variable domain (missing parts from reference TRBV18 and TRBJ1-1): NAGVMQNPRHLVRRRGQEARLRCSPMKGHSHVYWYRQLPEEGLKFMVYLQKENIIDESGMPKERFSAEFPKEGPSILRIQQVVRGDSAAYFCASSPSGQGARKMNTEAFFGQGTRLTVV.

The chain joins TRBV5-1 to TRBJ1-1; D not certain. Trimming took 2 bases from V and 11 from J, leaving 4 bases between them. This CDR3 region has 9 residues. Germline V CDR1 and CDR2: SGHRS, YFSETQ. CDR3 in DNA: TGCGCCAGCAGCTTTGAGGCTTTCTTT. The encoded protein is CASSFEAFF.